The source of this T cell receptor beta chain is a study of T-cell reconstitution after alpha-beta-depleted transplantation in children. Unique molecular identifiers were used to barcode this TCRbeta library. TCRdb re-derived calls from the PCR reads in MiXCR, one entry per CDR3 protein. The sample has around 960,000 distinct CDR3 sequences; about 29% are singletons. This CDR3 has 16 amino acids. Germline CDR1 reads MDHEN; CDR2 reads SYDVKM. J lost 6 bases, V lost 2 bases, and 3 bases had no gene match. A remark on this clonotype: Its antigen is as yet unknown.

Study-wide findings and caveats: A year post-transplant, T-cell counts and diversity derived mostly from newly produced T cells.

Material: PBMCs, mostly from graft donor cells, obtained 360 days after TCRalphabeta/CD19-depleted stem cell transplant. The clonotype was recovered from a boy under three years old who had a stem cell transplant for SCID, so the T cells may come from the graft donor. The V gene is TRBV28, the J gene TRBJ2-1, with 14 bases identical to TRBD2. CDR3 sequence: CASSLKGLAGANEQFF. For the CDR3, the DNA is TGTGCCAGCAGTTTAAAGGGACTAGCGGGAGCCAATGAGCAGTTCTTC.